Sequencing of this T cell receptor beta chain was carried out in a study of T cells in Graves' hyperthyroidism and ophthalmopathy. In this sample, this clonotype turned up once. Amplification of TCR beta CDR3 regions used RNA as the template. With the HTBI primer set, the TCR CDR3 went through a first round of RT-PCR. TCRdb re-derived calls from the multiplex PCR reads in MiXCR, one entry per CDR3 protein. The sample carries around 580,000 distinct CDR3 sequences, about a sixth recorded once. The V segment lost 5 bases and the J segment 14 bases; nucleotides outside the gene matches: 12. Per the germline V gene, CDR1 is SGDLS and CDR2 is YYNGEE. The CDR3 totals 15 residues. Researchers barred patients who had uncontrolled infection, other autoimmune disease, pregnancy or lactation.

The clonotype was recovered from a woman aged 18-35 years with Graves' hyperthyroidism. Sequenced: blood. The chain uses TRBV9 and TRBJ2-4, with 14 bases fitting TRBD2. The CDR3 here is CASSRGTSGGDRKYF. The CDR3, as DNA: TGTGCCAGCAGTCGGGGGACTAGCGGGGGAGACAGGAAGTACTTC. Based on the CDR3 plus reference TRBV9 and TRBJ2-4, the full variable domain is DSGVTQTPKHLITATGQRVTLRCSPRSGDLSVYWYQQSLDQGLQFLIQYYNGEERAKGNILERFSAQQFPDLHSELNLSSLELGDSALYFCASSRGTSGGDRKYFGAGTRLSVL.